One and the same sample provided the 13 T cell receptor beta chains below, sequenced in a study of somatic mutations in cytotoxic T cells in rheumatoid arthritis. Measured with immunoSEQ multiplex PCR; TCRdb has only the in-frame clones, and not every one. The sample lists 4,400 or so clones, around 87% occurring once. The sequenced sample was CD8+ T cells sorted from blood. These receptors came from a woman between 50 and 59 years old with rheumatoid arthritis.

This clone was recorded once. The chain joins TRBV7-6 to TRBJ1-6, with TRBD1 matching 10 bases. The CDR3 extends over 15 amino acids. The J segment lost 9 bases and the V segment lost 6 bases, leaving 8 bases of the junction unmatched. Germline V gives CDR1 SGHVS, CDR2 FNYEAQ. The CDR3 bases are TGTGCCAGCAGTTGGGACAGGGGCTCGGCTTCACCCCTCCACTTT. Translation: CASSWDRGSASPLHF.

The chain carries TRBV5-1 and TRBJ1-1; D not resolved. This CDR3 has 14 residues. V lost 1 base and J 2 bases, leaving 9 bases between the germline ends. CDR1 is SGHRS, CDR2 YFSETQ, per germline. CDR3 amino acids: CASSLSGINTEAFF. The CDR3 DNA reads as TGCGCCAGCAGCTTGTCTGGCATTAACACTGAAGCTTTCTTT.

V gene TRBV6-5 combines with J gene TRBJ1-2, with D unresolved. CDR1 is MNHEY and CDR2 is SVGAGI in the germline V gene. The CDR3 is 13 residues long. V was clipped by 5 bases and J by 5 bases, with 12 bases between them. DNA of the CDR3: TGTGCCAGCAGTCCCCCGGGTTTTTATGGCTACACCTTC. Translating gives CASSPPGFYGYTF.

The chain is built from TRBV4-1 and TRBJ1-4, with TRBD1 matching 9 bases. V lost 0 bases, J lost 11 bases, and 7 bases stayed unmatched. Germline-derived CDR1 and CDR2 are MGHRA and YSYEKL. The CDR3 covers 15 residues. As DNA, the CDR3 is TGCGCCAGCAGCCAAGAGGTCACAGGGGGCGGGAAACTGTTTTTT. This translates into CASSQEVTGGGKLFF.

The genes are TRBV7-9 and TRBJ2-7; TRBD1 matches 7 bases. After removal of 2 bases from V and 4 bases from J, the junction contained 8 bases not matched to a gene. CDR3 size: 15 residues. Germline-derived CDR1 and CDR2 are SEHNR and FQNEAQ (reference sequence). This chain's CDR3 is CASSLPRDRDYEQYF. The CDR3 bases are TGTGCCAGCAGCTTACCTCGGGACAGAGATTACGAGCAGTACTTC.

The genes are TRBV6-1 and TRBJ1-2, with D tentatively TRBD1 (5 bases). With 7 bases removed from V and 3 bases from J, the gap between germline ends came to 15 bases. The CDR3 extends over 14 amino acids. CDR1 is MNHNS and CDR2 is SASEGT in the germline V gene. The CDR3 nucleotides read TGTGCCAGCACCAAGTACCAGACAGACTATGGCTACACCTTC. Translated: CASTKYQTDYGYTF.

The chain uses TRBV5-4 and TRBJ1-4; 11 bases agree with TRBD1. From germline, CDR1 is SGHNT and CDR2 YYREEE (reference sequence). V trimming: 4 bases; J trimming: 5 bases; junction bases outside the gene matches: 10. This CDR3 comprises 17 residues. Here the CDR3 DNA reads TGTGCCAGCAGCCGAGCCGGACAGGGGGCCCAAAATGAAAAACTGTTTTTT. Its protein product is CASSRAGQGAQNEKLFF.

DNA for the CDR3: TGCGCCAGCGGGCTAGCGGGGGCGGAGCAGTTCTTC. It encodes CASGLAGAEQFF. The genes are TRBV10-2 and TRBJ2-1; 10 nucleotides match TRBD2. V lost 8 bases and J lost 10; bases outside the gene matches: 5. Germline loops: CDR1 WSHSY, CDR2 SAAADI. CDR3 size: 12 residues.

The chain couples TRBV27 to TRBJ1-2, with D possibly being TRBD1 (5 bases). Germline CDR1 is MNHEY and CDR2 is SMNVEV (reference sequence). The CDR3 totals 13 residues. Trimming pared 3 bases from V and 2 bases from J, leaving 7 bases between. CDR3 amino acids: CASSLGQNYGYTF. The CDR3, as DNA: TGTGCCAGCAGTTTGGGGCAGAACTATGGCTACACCTTC.

The rearrangement joins TRBV11-2 to TRBJ1-2; 9 positions agree with TRBD1. Germline V gives CDR1 SGHAT, CDR2 FQNNGV. Trimming at V came to 6 bases and at J to 3 bases, leaving 8 bases not matched to a gene. The CDR3 consists of 15 residues. CDR3 coding DNA: TGTGCCAGCAGTACAACACAGGGGGCAGACTATGGCTACACCTTC. Its protein is CASSTTQGADYGYTF.

The genes are TRBV5-1 and TRBJ1-1; D call uncertain. The V and J ends lost 5 bases and 4 bases respectively, with 12 bases between them. The germline CDR1 and CDR2 sequences are SGHRS and YFSETQ. The CDR3 spans 13 residues. CDR3 amino acids: CASRGMEGTEAFF. As DNA, the CDR3 is TGCGCCAGCAGAGGGATGGAGGGCACTGAAGCTTTCTTT.

The V gene is TRBV5-4, the J gene TRBJ1-2, with 10 bases that match TRBD1. CDR3 length: 14 amino acids. CDR1 is SGHNT, CDR2 YYREEE, per germline (reference sequence). Losses at the gene ends were 3 bases for V and 11 bases for J; bases not matched to a gene: 10. CDR3: CASSSDYGTGVYTF. The CDR3 DNA follows: TGTGCCAGCAGCTCGGATTATGGGACAGGGGTTTACACCTTC.

The chain combines TRBV30 with TRBJ1-4, with unresolved D. V lost 3 bases to trimming and J lost 8 bases, with 13 bases between them. The CDR3 runs 13 residues. Germline CDR1 and CDR2: GTSNPN and SVGIG (reference sequence). The CDR3 protein is CAWSRRPPEKLFF. The CDR3 DNA reads as TGTGCCTGGAGCCGCAGGCCTCCGGAAAAACTGTTTTTT. The variable domain in full, with the rest retrieved from reference TRBV30 and TRBJ1-4, is SQTIHQWPATLVQPVGSPLSLECTVEGTSNPNLYWYRQAAGRGLQLLFYSVGIGQISSEVPQNLSASRPQDRQFILSSKKLLLSDSGFYLCAWSRRPPEKLFFGSGTQLSVL.